The entry below gives a single T cell receptor beta chain sequence along with its context. Its antigen is as yet unknown. One end of the junction varies from germline; a read error may be responsible. These data come from a study of blood T cells in healthy people across ages. Study-wide results and caveats: A greater number of naive CD4+ cells and higher diversity distinguished long-lived donors from aged donors.

Alongside a J-beta primer mix, a sample-barcoded 5' primer served in a second PCR lasting about 7 to 12 cycles. Each cDNA molecule was tagged by a template-switch adaptor with 12 random nucleotides. CDR3-containing paired-end reads numbered at least 2.5 million in each sample. TCRdb re-called the 5' RACE reads with MiXCR, one entry per CDR3 protein. The data contain roughly 1.5 million distinct CDR3 sequences, approximately 39% of them singletons. The study isolated at least 6.5 million PBMCs from each sample. CDR3 length: 14 amino acids. Germline assignment: CDR1 MNHNS and CDR2 SASEGT. What was sequenced was blood. The receptor comes from a woman between 18 and 29 years old in good health. This chain joins TRBV6-1 and TRBJ1-1, with 10 bases that match TRBD1. DNA of the CDR3: TGTGCCAGCAGTGGCCGGGACAGGGGAACTGAAACTTTCTTT. It specifies CASSGRDRGTETFF.